The 21 T cell receptor beta chains below come from one sample, sequenced in a study of T cell responses to AZD1222 COVID-19 vaccine. TCRdb's table, derived via immunoSEQ multiplex PCR, lists solely in-frame clones and lacks some. The data contain about 120,000 clones, around nine tenths of them singletons. The sequenced sample was peripheral blood, obtained on day 0 of AZD1222 vaccination. The receptor set was obtained from an adult in good health.

The J gene is TRBJ2-5, the V gene TRBV2, with TRBD1 as a possible D gene (6 bases). Trimming removed 4 bases from V and 1 base from J, with 7 bases in between. This CDR3 has 13 residues. The germline gives CDR1 SNHLY, CDR2 FYNNEI. DNA of the CDR3: TGTGCCAGCAGTGGGGACATCCAAGAGACCCAGTACTTC. Translation gives CASSGDIQETQYF.

This sequence joins TRBV9 and TRBJ2-7, with TRBD1 matching over 9 bases. There are 16 residues in the CDR3. V shed 4 bases, J shed 4 bases, and the junction held 12 bases outside the gene matches. Germline V gene data show CDR1 as SGDLS and CDR2 as YYNGEE. CDR3 sequence (DNA): TGTGCCAGCAGCCCCCAACCCACAGGGGGCCGTTACGAGCAGTACTTC. Translated, it gives CASSPQPTGGRYEQYF.

The chain recombines TRBV7-9 with TRBJ1-1; no firm D call. The germline gives CDR1 SEHNR, CDR2 FQNEAQ (reference sequence). The CDR3 totals 13 residues. The V end was cut by 6 bases, the J end by 0 bases, with 8 bases between. Here the CDR3 DNA reads TGTGCCAGCAGACTGACAATGAACACTGAAGCTTTCTTT. Its protein product is CASRLTMNTEAFF.

V and J are TRBV28 and TRBJ1-2; no clear D. The CDR3 extends over 12 amino acids. Trimming removed 10 bases at V and 7 bases at J, with 16 bases between. From germline, CDR1 is MDHEN and CDR2 SYDVKM. The CDR3 DNA reads TGTGCCACCGGGAGGTCAACGTCTGGCTACACCTTC. Residues: CATGRSTSGYTF.

The V call is TRBV12-3 or TRBV12-4, the J call TRBJ1-2, with no clear D. V gave up 5 bases and J gave up 5 bases, with 9 bases separating them. This CDR3 is built from 12 residues. The CDR3 spells CASSPQRYGYTF. Written as DNA, the CDR3 is TGTGCCAGCAGTCCCCAACGATATGGCTACACCTTC.

The J gene is TRBJ2-7, the V gene TRBV27; 9 bases match TRBD2. Per germline, CDR1 MNHEY and CDR2 SMNVEV (reference sequence). The junction had 5 bases not matched to a gene; V was cut back by 3 bases and J by 5 bases. CDR3 length equals 14 residues. CDR3 coding DNA: TGTGCCAGCAGTTTCGTAGCGGGAGTCAACGAGCAGTACTTC. Its translation is CASSFVAGVNEQYF.

This rearrangement joins TRBV7-9 to TRBJ2-1; D is undetermined. The germline V gene encodes CDR1 SEHNR and CDR2 FQNEAQ (reference sequence). The V end was cut by 7 bases, the J end by 0 bases, with 10 bases between. The CDR3 is made up of 14 amino acids. The CDR3 coding sequence is TGTGCCAGCACCAGAGGCAGCTCCTACAATGAGCAGTTCTTC. As protein: CASTRGSSYNEQFF.

V gene TRBV28 combines with J gene TRBJ1-2; no reliable D call. V was clipped by 2 bases and J by 5 bases, with 6 bases between them. This CDR3 is 12 amino acids long. Germline V gives CDR1 MDHEN, CDR2 SYDVKM. CDR3 coding DNA: TGTGCCAGCAGTTTAGGCTCATATGGCTACACCTTC. It yields the protein CASSLGSYGYTF.

The table lists this clone with a count of one. V gene TRBV24-1 combines with J gene TRBJ2-1, with 7 bases fitting TRBD2. The CDR3 covers 14 residues. The germline CDR1 and CDR2 sequences are KGHDR and SFDVKD. The V segment lost 5 bases and the J segment 4 bases; nucleotides outside the gene matches: 4. The CDR3 bases are TGTGCCACCAGTGCTGCGGGAGAGTACAATGAGCAGTTCTTC. It yields the protein CATSAAGEYNEQFF.

The rearrangement joins TRBV29-1 to TRBJ1-3; tentative D call: TRBD1 (5 bases). Per the germline V gene, CDR1 is SQVTM and CDR2 is ANQGSEA. With 5 bases removed from V and 4 bases from J, the gap between germline ends came to 9 bases. The CDR3 is 12 amino acids. In nucleotides, the CDR3 is TGCAGCGTTCGGACACCCGGAAACACCATATATTTT. Residues: CSVRTPGNTIYF. The entire variable domain, with the rest obtained from reference TRBV29-1 and TRBJ1-3, is as follows: SAVISQKPSRDICQRGTSLTIQCQVDSQVTMMFWYRQQPGQSLTLIATANQGSEATYESGFVIDKFPISRPNLTFSTLTVSNMSPEDSSIYLCSVRTPGNTIYFGEGSWLTVV.

This CDR3 is CASSSQPRTGGRETQYF. In DNA, the CDR3 is TGTGCCAGCAGTTCCCAACCCCGGACAGGGGGCCGAGAGACCCAGTACTTC. The chain carries TRBV27 and TRBJ2-5, with 11 bases fitting TRBD1. The CDR3 totals 17 residues. CDR1 is MNHEY and CDR2 is SMNVEV in the germline V gene (reference sequence). J gave up 4 bases and V 4 bases, and 11 bases lay outside the gene matches.

The chain recombines TRBV5-1 with TRBJ1-1; D is uncertain. Trimming removed 2 bases at V and 0 bases at J, with 8 bases between. Germline loops: CDR1 SGHRS, CDR2 YFSETQ. The CDR3 has 14 amino acids. CDR3 sequence: CASSLSTMNTEAFF. The CDR3 DNA reads as TGCGCCAGCAGCTTATCGACAATGAACACTGAAGCTTTCTTT.

This clone was seen only once. This sequence joins TRBV6-1 and TRBJ1-5; D not certain. Germline lookup yields CDR1 MNHNS and CDR2 SASEGT. The CDR3 runs 16 residues. With 1 base removed from V and 0 bases from J, the gap between germline ends came to 10 bases. The CDR3 loop reads CASSEVQEYSNQPQHF. The CDR3 bases are TGTGCCAGCAGTGAAGTGCAGGAGTATAGCAATCAGCCCCAGCATTTT.

The chain is built from TRBV14 and TRBJ2-5; tentative D call: TRBD1 (6 bases). Germline-derived CDR1 and CDR2 are SGHDN and FVKESK. With 8 bases removed from V and 6 bases from J, the gap between germline ends came to 22 bases. This CDR3 has 15 residues. CDR3 residues: CASGRGQGIGKTQYF. The CDR3 DNA follows: TGTGCCAGCGGAAGGGGCCAGGGGATTGGAAAGACCCAGTACTTC.

The chain employs TRBV28 and TRBJ2-3; tentatively, D is TRBD1 or TRBD2 (5 bases each). From germline, CDR1 is MDHEN and CDR2 SYDVKM. Trimming stripped 5 bases from V and 5 bases from J, with 17 bases between. There are 15 residues in the CDR3. DNA for the CDR3: TGTGCCAGCAGTGGTCGAGGGCAGGGAAGAGATACGCAGTATTTT. As protein: CASSGRGQGRDTQYF.

Details on this clone: The sample contains more than one DNA sequence encoding this CDR3. The chain joins TRBV9 to TRBJ2-1, with 7 bases aligning to TRBD2. Germline-derived CDR1 and CDR2 are SGDLS and YYNGEE. This CDR3 comprises 13 residues. V was clipped by 1 base and J by 8 bases; unmatched bases: 3. CDR3 sequence: CASSVRGVDEQFF. In DNA, the CDR3 is TGTGCCAGCAGCGTACGGGGGGTCGATGAGCAGTTCTTC.

The chain employs TRBV10-2 and TRBJ1-1, with 9 positions matching TRBD1. This CDR3 contains 13 residues. After removal of 8 bases from V and 5 bases from J, the junction contained 6 bases not matched to a gene. Germline CDR1 reads WSHSY; CDR2 reads SAAADI. The CDR3 reads CASGDRVRTEAFF. DNA for the CDR3: TGCGCCAGCGGGGACAGGGTGCGAACTGAAGCTTTCTTT.

The gene calls are TRBV7-5 and TRBJ1-4. TRBV7-5 is shown as a pseudogene. This CDR3 comprises 17 residues. The CDR3 DNA reads as TGTGCCAGAAGCTTAGTGCAATTAGCGGGGCCTAATGAAAAACTGTTTTTT. Its protein product is CARSLVQLAGPNEKLFF.

The chain carries TRBV7-9 and TRBJ1-2; TRBD1 aligns across 10 bases. CDR1 is SEHNR and CDR2 is FQNEAQ in the germline V gene (reference sequence). J lost 7 bases, V lost 6 bases, and 8 bases had no gene match. CDR3 length equals 14 residues. In nucleotides, the CDR3 is TGTGCCAGCAGTCAAAAGGGGACAGGGGTTGGCTACACCTTC. Amino acids: CASSQKGTGVGYTF.

This clone occurred once. The chain has TRBV15 and TRBJ1-4, with a possible D match to TRBD1 (5 bases). The CDR3 is made up of 15 amino acids. Between the trimmed V and J ends, which lost 0 bases and 11 bases, there was a span of 16 bases. Looked up from germline, CDR1 is LNHNV and CDR2 is YYDKDF (reference sequence). This chain's CDR3 is CATSRDGGEFVKLFF. The CDR3 DNA is TGTGCCACCAGCAGAGATGGGGGGGAATTCGTGAAACTGTTTTTT. Full variable domain (remainder filled in from reference TRBV15 and TRBJ1-4): DAMVIQNPRYQVTQFGKPVTLSCSQTLNHNVMYWYQQKSSQAPKLLFHYYDKDFNNEADTPDNFQSRRPNTSFCFLDIRSPGLGDTAMYLCATSRDGGEFVKLFFGSGTQLSVL.

With regard to this clone: Since no conserved phenylalanine or tryptophan closes the CDR3, a read error is the likely cause. The chain combines TRBV12-3 or TRBV12-4 with TRBJ1-1; the D gene is possibly TRBD1 (5 bases). Trimming removed 2 bases from V and 5 bases from J, with 9 bases in between. The CDR3 covers 13 residues. The chain's CDR3 is CASSLWGGTEAFS. CDR3 DNA sequence: TGTGCCAGCAGTTTATGGGGCGGGACTGAAGCTTTCTCT.